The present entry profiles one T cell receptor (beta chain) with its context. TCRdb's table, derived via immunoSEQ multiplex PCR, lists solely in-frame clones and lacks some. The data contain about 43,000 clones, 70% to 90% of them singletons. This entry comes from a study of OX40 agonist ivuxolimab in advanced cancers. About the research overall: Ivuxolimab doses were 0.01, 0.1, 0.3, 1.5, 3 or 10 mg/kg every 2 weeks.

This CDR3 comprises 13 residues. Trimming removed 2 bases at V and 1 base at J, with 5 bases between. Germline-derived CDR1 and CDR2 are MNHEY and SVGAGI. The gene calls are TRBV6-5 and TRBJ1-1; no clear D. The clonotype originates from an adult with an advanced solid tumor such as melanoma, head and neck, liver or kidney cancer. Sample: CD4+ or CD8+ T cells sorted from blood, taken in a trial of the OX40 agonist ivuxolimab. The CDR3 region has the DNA TGTGCCAGCAGTTACCGGTGGAACACTGAAGCTTTCTTT. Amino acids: CASSYRWNTEAFF.